This entry is about one TCR beta chain. This CDR3 has 14 residues. V was clipped by 7 bases and J by 5 bases; unmatched bases: 8. CDR1 SQVTM and CDR2 ANQGSEA come from the germline V gene. Assay used: immunoSEQ multiplex PCR; TCRdb lists only in-frame clones, some missing. Here the sample spans some 290,000 clones, around 92% being singletons. This entry is derived from a study of blood T cell repertoires in COVID-19. Input material: peripheral blood. V usage is TRBV29-1 and J usage is TRBJ2-1; 10 nucleotides match TRBD2. This clonotype was obtained from a woman in her twenties or thirties with COVID-19, enrolled during active disease. This CDR3 is CSARKGTSDNEQFF. DNA of the CDR3: TGCAGCGCTCGGAAAGGGACTAGCGACAATGAGCAGTTCTTC.